This T cell receptor beta chain was found in a study of early T cells in non-severe SARS-CoV-2 infection. CDR1 is SGHTA and CDR2 is FQGTGA in the germline V gene. Deletions cut 5 bases from V and 5 bases from J, with 16 bases between. CDR3 length equals 14 residues. Tagging with unique molecular identifiers was applied to individual cDNA molecules. TCRdb re-derived calls from the 5' RACE reads in MiXCR, one entry per CDR3 protein. Among under 70,000 distinct CDR3 sequences listed, 11% were seen once. The origin of this receptor is an adult who was a healthcare worker with PCR-confirmed SARS-CoV-2 infection or an uninfected control (not recorded which). Sample: whole blood. The chain carries TRBV7-3 and TRBJ2-7; D is perhaps TRBD2 (6 bases). The CDR3 DNA is TGTGCCAGCAGCCCACGGGCGGGACGGGACGAGCAGTACTTC. As protein: CASSPRAGRDEQYF.